This passage covers 5 T cell receptor beta chains from one sample sequenced in a study of OX40 agonist ivuxolimab in advanced cancers. Clones were read by immunoSEQ multiplex PCR, and TCRdb kept only the in-frame ones, dropping some. Among 50,000 to 70,000 clones, around four fifths were seen once, and the ten largest hold approximately 3.1%. The material sequenced was CD4+ or CD8+ T cells sorted from blood, taken in a trial of the OX40 agonist ivuxolimab. The receptors were sampled from an adult with an advanced solid tumor such as melanoma, head and neck, liver or kidney cancer.

The sample holds one count of this clone. The genes are TRBV28 and TRBJ1-2; tentative D call: TRBD1 (5 bases). The germline gives CDR1 MDHEN, CDR2 SYDVKM. The CDR3 is 14 residues long. V was trimmed by 3 bases and J by 7 bases, leaving 15 bases between them. CDR3 nucleotides: TGTGCCAGCAGTTTGAGAGGGGAATCCGGTGGCTACACCTTC. This translates into CASSLRGESGGYTF.

In this sample, this clone turned up a few times. Other DNA sequences within the sample encode an identical CDR3. The chain is built from TRBV5-1 and TRBJ1-1; tentative D call: TRBD1 (6 bases). Trimming removed 0 bases at V and 9 bases at J, with 12 bases between. Germline lookup yields CDR1 SGHRS and CDR2 YFSETQ. The CDR3 has 13 residues. In DNA, the CDR3 is TGCGCCAGCAGCTTGGTCGGACAGACCCAAGCTTTCTTT. Translated: CASSLVGQTQAFF. The full variable domain, in which reference TRBV5-1 and TRBJ1-1 provide the parts outside the CDR3, is KAGVTQTPRYLIKTRGQQVTLSCSPISGHRSVSWYQQTPGQGLQFLFEYFSETQRNKGNFPGRFSGRQFSNSRSEMNVSTLELGDSALYLCASSLVGQTQAFFGQGTRLTVV.

The rearrangement joins TRBV4-1 to TRBJ1-1, with 7 bases lining up with TRBD1. V lost 3 bases, J lost 5 bases, and 6 bases stayed unmatched. From germline, CDR1 is MGHRA and CDR2 YSYEKL. CDR3 length: 14 residues. In DNA, the CDR3 is TGCGCCAGCAGCCACTACAGGGGCAATACTGAAGCTTTCTTT. Translated: CASSHYRGNTEAFF.

DNA for the CDR3: TGTGCCAGCAGCCCAGGACAGGGAGAGGCTGGCTACACCTTC. Protein sequence: CASSPGQGEAGYTF. The V and J genes are TRBV11-2 and TRBJ1-2, with 8 bases matching TRBD1. Germline values: CDR1 SGHAT, CDR2 FQNNGV. CDR3 length equals 14 residues. V shed 5 bases, J shed 7 bases, and the junction held 9 bases outside the gene matches.

The CDR3 bases are TGTGCCAGCAGCTCCGCGGGGGGGGCCACCTATGGCTACACCTTC. The encoded protein is CASSSAGGATYGYTF. The rearrangement links TRBV5-4 to TRBJ1-2, with a tentative D call TRBD1 (6 bases). This CDR3 is 15 amino acids long. Trimming removed 3 bases at V and 4 bases at J, with 16 bases between. Germline CDR1 reads SGHNT; CDR2 reads YYREEE (reference sequence).